This T cell receptor (beta chain) emerged from a study of OX40 agonist ivuxolimab in advanced cancers. Regarding the complete study: Ivuxolimab was a fully human IgG2 agonistic monoclonal antibody targeting the costimulatory receptor OX40 (CD134). Intravenous ivuxolimab was administered to patients every 2 weeks at six dose levels: 0.01, 0.1, 0.3, 1.5, 3 and 10 mg/kg. Among the 50 to 55 dose-escalation patients, approximately 20 had hepatocellular carcinoma, roughly 15 melanoma, 9 renal cell carcinoma and 9 head and neck cancer. In the dose-escalation cohort, approximately 80% of patients were male, and the mean age was roughly 60 years with a range of roughly 23 to 90. Prior anti-PD-1, anti-PD-L1 or anti-CTLA-4 therapy was permitted, and about 40% of dose-escalation patients had received checkpoint inhibitors. Partial responses occurred in three dose-escalation patients: two with cutaneous melanoma and one with hepatocellular carcinoma. The purpose of peripheral TCRbeta sequencing was to test whether ivuxolimab changed TCR sequence diversity and led to clonal T-cell expansion. The paper describes the monotherapy dose-escalation part (N = 52 patients) of the phase I trial of ivuxolimab. Results the study describes overall, beyond this receptor: Antigen specificity was not determined for the clonally expanded peripheral T cells. Clonal expansion of both CD4+ and CD8+ blood T cells was observed from baseline to week 6 at doses 0.1 to 3.0 mg/kg. Partial responders in the 0.1-3.0 mg/kg groups had among the lowest normalized peripheral clonal expansion, especially among CD8+ T cells. After ivuxolimab, CD8+ T cells had more expanded clones than CD4+ T cells on average. Low levels of normalized T-cell clonal expansion were also shown by some nonresponding patients.

To sequence the TCRbeta CDR3 region, genomic DNA was isolated from the sorted cells. TCRbeta CDR3 regions were sequenced using the immunoSEQ Assay. The immuneACCESS repertoire file appears here via TCRdb, limited to in-frame rearrangements. These files lack a portion of the clones; in checked studies, under half of the deficit traces to unresolved V genes, and the cause of the others is not known. Here the sample has 45,000 to 55,000 clones; 90% to 95% occur a single time. The top ten clonotypes cover roughly 12% of the sample. About this clone itself: Its antigen specificity is not known. Per-base quality was not reported, and no clone a single base away is much larger than it.

CDR1 and CDR2 are read off the germline V gene as SNHLY and FYNNEI. The cysteine opens and the phenylalanine closes a CDR3 of 16 amino acids. Solely the CDR3 DNA is kept, with 48 bases framed from the first base. The V end loses 1 base and the J end loses 0 bases, and a stretch of 7 bases separates them. Patients with autoimmune disease history or receiving systemic immunosuppression were excluded from the trial. Peripheral blood for TCR sequencing was collected from all dose cohorts at baseline, on cycle 4 day 1, and on cycle 7 day 1. The samples were drawn from a first-in-human, open-label, multicenter phase I dose-escalation trial of ivuxolimab. Adults with locally advanced or metastatic head and neck squamous cell, hepatocellular, melanoma or renal cell carcinoma were enrolled in the trial. Before TCR sequencing, CD4+ T cells and CD8+ T cells from peripheral blood were sorted into separate populations.

The sequence links TRBV2 to TRBJ1-6; the D gene cannot be named for sure. The TCR comes from an adult with an advanced solid tumor such as melanoma, head and neck, liver or kidney cancer. Sequenced material: CD4+ or CD8+ T cells sorted from blood, taken in a trial of the OX40 agonist ivuxolimab. The bases read TGTGCCAGCAGTGAAGAAAAGGCCTCCTATAATTCACCCCTCCACTTT. Protein translation: CASSEEKASYNSPLHF.